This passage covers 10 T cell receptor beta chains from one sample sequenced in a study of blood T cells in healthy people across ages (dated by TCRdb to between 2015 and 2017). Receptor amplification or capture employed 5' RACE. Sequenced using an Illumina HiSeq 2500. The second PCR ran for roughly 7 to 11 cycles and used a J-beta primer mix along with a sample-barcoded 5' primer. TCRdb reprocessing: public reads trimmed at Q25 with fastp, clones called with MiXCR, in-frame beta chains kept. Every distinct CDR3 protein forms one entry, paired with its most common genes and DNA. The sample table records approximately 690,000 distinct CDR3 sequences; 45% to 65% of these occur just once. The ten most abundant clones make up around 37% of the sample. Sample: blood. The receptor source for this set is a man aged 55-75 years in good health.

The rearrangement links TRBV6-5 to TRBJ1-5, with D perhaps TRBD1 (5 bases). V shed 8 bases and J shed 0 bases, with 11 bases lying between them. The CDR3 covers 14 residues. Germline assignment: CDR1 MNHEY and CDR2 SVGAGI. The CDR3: CASALGVSNQPQHF. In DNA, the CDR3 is TGTGCCAGCGCTTTGGGGGTTAGCAATCAGCCCCAGCATTTT.

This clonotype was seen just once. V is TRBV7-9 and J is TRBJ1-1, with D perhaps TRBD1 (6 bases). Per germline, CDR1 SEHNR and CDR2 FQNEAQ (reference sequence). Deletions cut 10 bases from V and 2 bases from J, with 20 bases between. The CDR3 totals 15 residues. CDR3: CATSPGTQANTEAFF. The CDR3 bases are TGTGCCACTTCACCCGGGACACAAGCAAACACTGAAGCTTTCTTT.

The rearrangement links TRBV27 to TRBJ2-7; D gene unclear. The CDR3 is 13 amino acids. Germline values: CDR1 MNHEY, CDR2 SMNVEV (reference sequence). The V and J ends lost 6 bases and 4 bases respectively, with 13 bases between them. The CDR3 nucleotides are TGTGCCAGCAGGCCAACGCCGGGTTACGAGCAGTACTTC. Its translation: CASRPTPGYEQYF.

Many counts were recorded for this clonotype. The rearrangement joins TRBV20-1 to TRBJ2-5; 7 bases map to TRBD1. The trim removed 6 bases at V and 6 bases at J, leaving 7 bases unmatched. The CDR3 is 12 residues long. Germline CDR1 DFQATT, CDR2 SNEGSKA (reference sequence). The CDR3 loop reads CSAPDRVKTQYF. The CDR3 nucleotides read TGCAGTGCCCCAGACAGGGTAAAGACCCAGTACTTC.

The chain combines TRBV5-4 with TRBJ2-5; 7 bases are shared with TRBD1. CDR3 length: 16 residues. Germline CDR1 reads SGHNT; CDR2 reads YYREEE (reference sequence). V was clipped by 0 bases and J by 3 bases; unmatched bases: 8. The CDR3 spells CASSLGYSTGKETQYF. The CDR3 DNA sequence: TGTGCCAGCAGCTTGGGGTACTCGACAGGGAAAGAGACCCAGTACTTC.

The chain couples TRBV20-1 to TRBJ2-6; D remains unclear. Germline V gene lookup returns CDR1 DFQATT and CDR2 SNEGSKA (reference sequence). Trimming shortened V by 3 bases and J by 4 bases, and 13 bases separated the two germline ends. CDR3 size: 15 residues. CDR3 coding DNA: TGCAGTGCTAGGCCCGCAAGTGGAGGGGCCAACGTCCTGACTTTC. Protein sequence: CSARPASGGANVLTF.

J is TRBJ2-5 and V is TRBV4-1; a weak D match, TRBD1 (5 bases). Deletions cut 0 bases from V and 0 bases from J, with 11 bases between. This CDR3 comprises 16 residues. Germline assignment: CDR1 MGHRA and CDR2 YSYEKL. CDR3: CASSQDPAGNQETQYF. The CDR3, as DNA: TGCGCCAGCAGCCAAGATCCGGCAGGGAACCAAGAGACCCAGTACTTC.

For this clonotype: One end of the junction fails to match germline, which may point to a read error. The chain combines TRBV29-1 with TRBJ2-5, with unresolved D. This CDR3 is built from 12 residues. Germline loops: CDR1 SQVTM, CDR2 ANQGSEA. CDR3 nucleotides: TGCAGCTTTGACACAAACCAAGAGACCCAGTACTTC. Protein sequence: CSFDTNQETQYF.

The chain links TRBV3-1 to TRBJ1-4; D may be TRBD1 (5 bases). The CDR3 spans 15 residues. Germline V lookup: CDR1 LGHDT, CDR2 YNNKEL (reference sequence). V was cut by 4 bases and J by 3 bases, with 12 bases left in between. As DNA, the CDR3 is TGTGCCAGCAGCCCCGGGAGAGGGGCTAATGAAAAACTGTTTTTT. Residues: CASSPGRGANEKLFF. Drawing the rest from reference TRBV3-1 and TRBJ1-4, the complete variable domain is DTAVSQTPKYLVTQMGNDKSIKCEQNLGHDTMYWYKQDSKKFLKIMFSYNNKELIINETVPNRFSPKSPDKAHLNLHINSLELGDSAVYFCASSPGRGANEKLFFGSGTQLSVL.

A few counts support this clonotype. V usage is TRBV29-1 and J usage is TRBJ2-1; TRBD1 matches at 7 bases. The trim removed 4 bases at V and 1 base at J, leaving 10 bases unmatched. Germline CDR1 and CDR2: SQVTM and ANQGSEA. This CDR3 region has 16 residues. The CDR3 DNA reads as TGCAGCGTTGGGGGCCCGACAGGGCAATCCTACAATGAGCAGTTCTTC. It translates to CSVGGPTGQSYNEQFF.